Below are 9 T cell receptor beta chains sequenced from a single sample in a study of radiotherapy plus CTLA-4 blockade in lung cancer (dated by TCRdb to 2016 to 2019). The library came from the immunoSEQ multiplex PCR assay. This immuneACCESS table, as held by TCRdb, lists in-frame sequences with V and J called but not all clones. Of the missing ones, under half trace to an unresolved V gene in checked studies; the others have no known cause. The sample contains fewer than 85,000 clones, 70% to 90% of them found a single time. Of the sample, roughly 0.95% is held by the ten largest clones. The sequenced sample was peripheral blood, obtained from a patient treated with radiotherapy plus ipilimumab. The receptor source for this set is a human donor with non-small cell lung cancer who had stable disease on radiotherapy plus ipilimumab.

Here the CDR3 DNA reads TGTGCCAGCAGAACCGCACCCGACTATGGCTACACCTTC. Its protein product is CASRTAPDYGYTF. The gene calls are TRBV28 and TRBJ1-2; D is unresolved. CDR3 length equals 13 residues. The V gene's germline CDR1 is MDHEN and CDR2 SYDVKM. V was cut by 6 bases and J by 3 bases, with 11 bases left in between.

The rearrangement links TRBV9 to TRBJ2-1; 7 bases are shared with TRBD1. From germline, CDR1 is SGDLS and CDR2 YYNGEE. Trimming took 0 bases from V and 7 from J; bases not matched to a gene: 10. This CDR3 has 16 residues. The CDR3, as DNA: TGTGCCAGCAGCGTAGAATATAGGACAGGAGTAAATGAGCAGTTCTTC. Its protein is CASSVEYRTGVNEQFF.

The chain is built from TRBV29-1 and TRBJ2-1, with 14 bases aligning to TRBD2. CDR3 length: 16 amino acids. Germline V gene lookup returns CDR1 SQVTM and CDR2 ANQGSEA. The ends lost 6 bases at V and 4 bases at J; junction bases unmatched: 8. CDR3 DNA: TGCAGCGTGATGACTAGCGGGAGGGCTCTTTACAATGAGCAGTTCTTC. Residues: CSVMTSGRALYNEQFF.

This clone was detected only once. The J gene is TRBJ2-3, the V gene TRBV18, with 11 bases identical to TRBD2. The CDR3 spans 17 residues. The germline CDR1 and CDR2 sequences are KGHSH and LQKENI. The J segment lost 1 base and the V segment lost 6 bases, leaving 9 bases of the junction unmatched. The CDR3 reads CASSQEIAGGRTDTQYF. CDR3 DNA: TGTGCCAGCTCCCAGGAGATAGCGGGGGGGCGCACAGATACGCAGTATTTT.

This clone was found a few times. The chain couples TRBV7-9 to TRBJ2-7; D is unclear. CDR1 is SEHNR, CDR2 FQNEAQ, per germline (reference sequence). The ends were cut back, 2 bases at V and 0 bases at J, with 14 bases in the middle. The CDR3 is 16 residues long. The CDR3 region is CASSLSIAANSYEQYF. For the CDR3, the DNA is TGTGCCAGCAGCTTAAGTATAGCTGCTAACTCCTACGAGCAGTACTTC.

DNA of the CDR3: TGTGCCAGCAGCTGGACCGGGACCTCGGGAACCGGGGAGCTGTTTTTT. This translates into CASSWTGTSGTGELFF. V and J are TRBV5-8 and TRBJ2-2, with D perhaps assigned TRBD1 or TRBD2 (5 bases each). Germline CDR1 is SGHTS and CDR2 is YDEGEE. V was trimmed by 3 bases and J by 5 bases, leaving 17 bases between them. This CDR3 has 16 residues.

This rearrangement joins TRBV29-1 to TRBJ1-2; D may be TRBD1 (6 bases). This CDR3 is 13 amino acids long. V was clipped by 3 bases and J by 4 bases, with 12 bases between them. Germline CDR1 and CDR2: SQVTM and ANQGSEA. CDR3 bases: TGCAGCGTTGACAGGGGATTGTCCTATGGCTACACCTTC. Protein product: CSVDRGLSYGYTF.

The chain joins TRBV18 to TRBJ2-7; 9 nucleotides match TRBD2. Germline values: CDR1 KGHSH, CDR2 LQKENI. This CDR3 is built from 16 residues. V lost 0 bases and J lost 7; bases outside the gene matches: 10. As DNA, the CDR3 is TGTGCCAGCTCACCACCAAGGGGCGGGAGGGCCTGGGAGCAGTACTTC. Translation gives CASSPPRGGRAWEQYF.

CDR3 region: CAKPGTRDPHEYGYVNTF. The CDR3 DNA sequence: TGCGCCAAACCCGGGACTCGGGACCCGCATGAATATGGCTACGTGAACACCTTC. This sequence joins TRBV10-1 and TRBJ1-2, with TRBD1 as a possible D gene (5 bases). This CDR3 is 18 amino acids long. Germline CDR1 is WNHNN and CDR2 is SYGVQD (reference sequence). V shed 10 bases and J shed 12 bases, with 39 bases lying between them.